This TCR beta chain appears in the sequencing data of a study of T cells in Graves' hyperthyroidism and ophthalmopathy. The overall study: The authors collected peripheral blood at initial diagnosis, before any treatment.

The germline CDR1 and CDR2 sequences are MDHEN and SYDVKM. V lost 6 bases to trimming and J lost 6 bases; unmatched junction nucleotides: 7. CDR3 size: 15 residues. Concerning this clonotype: Its antigen is not identified. This may be a read error, as it is one base from a much larger clone.

Findings and limits, study-wide: Ophthalmopathy prediction by the model preceded onset by a median about 6 months. Blood also showed most of the thyroid clonotypes that were expanded above 0.001.

Amplification targeted TCR beta CDR3 regions from RNA transcripts. The HTBI primer set was used in a first-round RT-PCR of the TCR CDR3. TCRdb passed the multiplex PCR reads through MiXCR, listing each CDR3 protein once. The table includes 130,000 or so distinct CDR3 sequences, roughly a fifth detected once. Source material for PBMCs was 9 to 10 ml fresh peripheral blood. The sequencing sample was made of blood. The receptor's source is a woman between 45 and 60 years old with Graves' hyperthyroidism that later progressed to Graves' ophthalmopathy. The V and J genes are TRBV28 and TRBJ2-7, with 14 bases lining up with TRBD2. The DNA of the CDR3 is TGTGCCAGCAGAAGACTAGCGGGGGGGATTACCGAGCAGTACTTC. Residues: CASRRLAGGITEQYF. Variable domain in full (rest from reference TRBV28 and TRBJ2-7): DVKVTQSSRYLVKRTGEKVFLECVQDMDHENMFWYRQDPGLGLRLIYFSYDVKMKEKGDIPEGYSVSREKKERFSLILESASTNQTSMYLCASRRLAGGITEQYFGPGTRLTVT.